The T cell receptor beta chain described here comes from a study of Graves' ophthalmopathy and Graves' hyperthyroidism. Study in general: Peripheral blood was gathered at the point of initial diagnosis, before any treatment started. Study-level results: Sensitivity of around 70% and specificity of approximately 72% were achieved by the model that predicted ophthalmopathy progression. A model built from 13 signatures distinguished ophthalmopathy from stable hyperthyroidism with about 86% sensitivity and approximately 82% specificity.

CDR3 length: 12 amino acids. V was clipped by 4 bases and J by 5 bases, with 9 bases between them. From germline, CDR1 is SQVTM and CDR2 ANQGSEA. Amplification of the TCR beta CDR3 regions used RNA transcripts (as template). The library came from an HTBI-primed first-round RT-PCR and a second-round multiplex PCR. MiXCR, run by TCRdb on the multiplex PCR reads, gives a single entry per CDR3 protein. The table has 400,000 to 450,000 distinct CDR3 sequences, around 21% seen once; the top ten hold 2.5% to 3.5%. At least ten counts were recorded for this clonotype. Its antigen is unidentified. Ages of hyperthyroidism patients ran from 18 to 65, and their diagnoses were new, under 2 months' duration.

The chain is built from TRBV29-1 and TRBJ1-5; no reliable D call. The source of this sequence is a woman younger than 30 with stable Graves' hyperthyroidism. The specimen sequenced was peripheral blood. The CDR3 protein is CSVGADYQPQHF. The DNA of the CDR3 is TGCAGCGTTGGGGCAGACTATCAGCCCCAGCATTTT.